This T cell receptor beta chain is from a study of cytomegalovirus exposure and HLA in healthy donors. The germline V gene has CDR1 MNHNS and CDR2 SASEGT. V dropped 9 bases and J dropped 7 bases, with 8 bases sitting between them. The CDR3 extends over 10 amino acids. Primers for the PCR totalled 60 Vbeta and 13 Jbeta. Only in-frame clones appear in the TCRdb table, and some are missing; sequencing was by immunoSEQ multiplex PCR. The sample consists of some 110,000 clones, less than 80% of them appearing once. The chain recombines TRBV6-1 with TRBJ2-3, with D possibly being TRBD1 (6 bases). Sequences were obtained from PBMCs. This clonotype originated in a man aged 30-40 years in good health and CMV-seronegative. CDR3 DNA sequence: TGTGCCAGGCAGGGGAATACGCAGTATTTT. Protein sequence: CARQGNTQYF.